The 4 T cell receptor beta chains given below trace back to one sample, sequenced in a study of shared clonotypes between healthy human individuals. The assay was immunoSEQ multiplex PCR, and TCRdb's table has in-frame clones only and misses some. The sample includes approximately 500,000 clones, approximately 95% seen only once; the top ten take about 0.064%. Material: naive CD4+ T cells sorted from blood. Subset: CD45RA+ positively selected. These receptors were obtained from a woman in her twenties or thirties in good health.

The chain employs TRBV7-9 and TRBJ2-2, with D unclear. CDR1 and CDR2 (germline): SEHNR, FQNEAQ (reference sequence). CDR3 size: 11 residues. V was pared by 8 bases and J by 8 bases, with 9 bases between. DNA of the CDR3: TGTGCCAGCGTGGGTTCGGGGGAGCTGTTTTTT. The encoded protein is CASVGSGELFF.

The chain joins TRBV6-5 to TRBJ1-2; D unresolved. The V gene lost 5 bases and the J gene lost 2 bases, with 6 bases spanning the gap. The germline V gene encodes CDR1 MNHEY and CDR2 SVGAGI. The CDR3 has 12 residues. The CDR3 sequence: CASSQTNYGYTF. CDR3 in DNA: TGTGCCAGCAGTCAAACAAACTATGGCTACACCTTC.

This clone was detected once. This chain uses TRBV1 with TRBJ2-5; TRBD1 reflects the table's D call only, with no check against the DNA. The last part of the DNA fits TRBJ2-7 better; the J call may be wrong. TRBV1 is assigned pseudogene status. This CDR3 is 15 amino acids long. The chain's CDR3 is CTSSCGTGPTYEQYF. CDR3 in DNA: TGCACCAGCAGCTGCGGGACAGGGCCCACCTACGAGCAGTACTTC.

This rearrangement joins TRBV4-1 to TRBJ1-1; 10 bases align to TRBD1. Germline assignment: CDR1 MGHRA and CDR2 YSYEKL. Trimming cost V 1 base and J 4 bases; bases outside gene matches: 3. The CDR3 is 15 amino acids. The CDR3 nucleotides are TGCGCCAGCAGCCAAGGGACAGGGGGAGGCACTGAAGCTTTCTTT. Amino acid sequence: CASSQGTGGGTEAFF.